The following is a TCR beta chain sequence with its context. Antigen specificity is unknown. This table comes from immunoSEQ multiplex PCR, and its TCRdb copy is limited to in-frame clones, with some not included. There are about 350,000 clones in the sample; about 89% occur only once, and 5% lies in the top ten. Trimming pared 5 bases from V and 7 bases from J, leaving 20 bases between. The CDR3 consists of 16 residues. From germline, CDR1 is LNHDA and CDR2 SQIVND (reference sequence). Treatment reported: 19 received Ad26.COV2.S at low or high dose, single or two shots; 5 received placebo; per-sample allocation not given. Sampling was performed 63 days after the first vaccine or placebo injection. It was an adult aged 18-55 years in Boston who was the donor. This sample is drawn from a study of Ad26.COV2.S vaccination and SARS-CoV-2 variants. Across the study: A participant enrolled in the COV1001 Ad26.COV2.S trial arm provided the sample. By the intramuscular route, Ad26.COV2.S was given once, or twice 56 days apart. Overall study findings and caveats: The breadth of spike-specific CD8+ and CD4+ T cell responses after vaccination was reportedly substantial.

The TCR originated in a person aged 18 to 65 who received the Ad26.COV2.S COVID-19 vaccine or a placebo. The source material was peripheral blood, sampled in a trial of Ad26.COV2.S vaccine versus placebo. The J gene is TRBJ2-2, the V gene TRBV19; D is possibly TRBD2 (6 bases). The CDR3 sequence is CASSSSVSVLDGELFF. The DNA for the CDR3 is TGTGCCAGTAGTTCTAGCGTCAGTGTCCTGGACGGGGAGCTGTTTTTT.